The following is a T cell receptor beta chain sequence with its context. Its antigen is not identified. The assay was immunoSEQ multiplex PCR, and TCRdb's table has in-frame clones only and misses some. This repertoire shows around 150,000 clones, more than 75% found once; its top ten account for over 4%. This sample stems from a study of T cell responses to AZD1222 COVID-19 vaccine. Notes on the study in general: Baseline antibody screening turned up just a handful of seropositive AZD1222 recipients. No repertoire was sampled before or during the peak T cell response, only after it. White British people made up most donors, females outnumbered males, and clonal diversity was possibly underestimated.

Second-dose recipients at about 4 or about 12 weeks were treated as one pooled group. Per germline, CDR1 DFQATT and CDR2 SNEGSKA (reference sequence). V was pared by 4 bases and J by 4 bases, with 7 bases between. The CDR3 has 11 residues. This rearrangement joins TRBV20-1 to TRBJ2-5; D unresolved. The receptor was derived from an adult who received the AZD1222 COVID-19 vaccine. Sequencing was performed on peripheral blood, taken 28 days after the second AZD1222 dose. The CDR3 protein is CSANRGETQYF. Here the CDR3 DNA reads TGCAGTGCTAATCGTGGAGAGACCCAGTACTTC.